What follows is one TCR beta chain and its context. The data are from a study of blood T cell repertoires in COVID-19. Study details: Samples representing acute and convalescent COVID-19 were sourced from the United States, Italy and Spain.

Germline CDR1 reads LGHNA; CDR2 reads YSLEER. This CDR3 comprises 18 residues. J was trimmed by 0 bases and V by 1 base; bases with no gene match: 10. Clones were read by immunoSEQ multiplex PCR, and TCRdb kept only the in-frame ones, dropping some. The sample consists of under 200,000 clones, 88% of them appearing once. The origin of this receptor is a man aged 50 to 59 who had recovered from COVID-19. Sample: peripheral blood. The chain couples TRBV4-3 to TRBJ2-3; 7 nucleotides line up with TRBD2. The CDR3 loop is CASSQAPTSLSSTDTQYF. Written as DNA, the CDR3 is TGCGCCAGCAGCCAAGCCCCGACTAGCTTATCTAGCACAGATACGCAGTATTTT.